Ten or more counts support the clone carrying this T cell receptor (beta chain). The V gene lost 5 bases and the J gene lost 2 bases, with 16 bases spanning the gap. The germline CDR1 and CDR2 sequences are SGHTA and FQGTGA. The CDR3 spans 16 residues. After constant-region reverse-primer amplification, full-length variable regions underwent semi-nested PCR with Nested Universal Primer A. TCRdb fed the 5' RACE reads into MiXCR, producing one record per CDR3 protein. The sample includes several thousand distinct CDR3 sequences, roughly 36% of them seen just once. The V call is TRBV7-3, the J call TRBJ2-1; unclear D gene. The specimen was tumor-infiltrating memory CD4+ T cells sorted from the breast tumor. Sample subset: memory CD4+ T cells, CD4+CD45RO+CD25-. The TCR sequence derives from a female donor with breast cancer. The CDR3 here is CASSQRLVAPYNEQFF. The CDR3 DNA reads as TGTGCCAGCAGCCAACGCCTAGTGGCCCCCTACAATGAGCAGTTCTTC.